The 3 T cell receptor beta chains presented below share a single source sample, sequenced in a study of T cell repertoires in aging, cancer and after chemotherapy (dated by TCRdb to about 2019). The sequencer listed for this sample is Illumina MiSeq. Rearranged TRB sequences spanning V, D and J segments were amplified by multiplex touch-down PCR using a mixed TRB-A/B primer pool. TCRdb reprocessing: public reads trimmed at Q25 with fastp, clones called with MiXCR, in-frame beta chains kept. CDR3 protein duplicates are merged, each entry listing the most common genes and DNA. Recorded for this sample are around 15,000 distinct CDR3 sequences; around half of them occurred a single time. 8% to 11% of the sample is in the top ten clones. TCR beta rearrangements were amplified from genomic DNA extracted from peripheral blood rather than from sorted cells or RNA. The material sequenced was blood. The origin of the receptors is a human donor in good health.

The genes are TRBV7-6 and TRBJ1-4; possibly TRBD1 for D (5 bases). V was cut by 5 bases and J by 3 bases, with 19 bases left in between. Germline CDR1 reads SGHVS; CDR2 reads FNYEAQ. CDR3 size: 17 residues. The CDR3 DNA sequence: TGTGCCAGCAGCCAGTCCGGGGCGGGGGTGCCTAATGAAAAACTGTTTTTT. Protein product: CASSQSGAGVPNEKLFF. Together with reference TRBV7-6 and TRBJ1-4, the CDR3 gives the full variable domain: GAGVSQSPRYKVTKRGQDVALRCDPISGHVSLYWYRQALGQGPEFLTYFNYEAQQDKSGLPNDRFSAERPEGSISTLTIQRTEQRDSAMYRCASSQSGAGVPNEKLFFGSGTQLSVL.

V usage is TRBV19 and J usage is TRBJ1-2; D possibly corresponds to TRBD1 (5 bases). Trimming stripped 3 bases from V and 4 bases from J, with 12 bases between. CDR3 length: 14 residues. The germline V gene encodes CDR1 LNHDA and CDR2 SQIVND (reference sequence). CDR3 in DNA: TGTGCCAGTAGTATTCCCGGGACGGGCTATGGCTACACCTTC. Translated: CASSIPGTGYGYTF.

This clonotype was picked up a small number of times. The V gene is TRBV19, the J gene TRBJ1-5, with D unresolved. Germline V lookup: CDR1 LNHDA, CDR2 SQIVND (reference sequence). This CDR3 has 13 residues. V was pared by 9 bases and J by 1 base, with 10 bases between. CDR3 loop: CASARTSNQPQHF. The CDR3 DNA reads TGTGCCAGCGCGCGGACGAGCAATCAGCCCCAGCATTTT.